One and the same sample provided the 9 T cell receptor beta chains below, sequenced in a study of T-cell reconstitution after alpha-beta-depleted transplantation in children. Using unique molecular identifiers, the investigators prepared the TCRbeta library. TCRdb used MiXCR to reprocess the PCR reads, holding one entry per CDR3 protein. The sample carries under 140,000 distinct CDR3 sequences, about 9.3% recorded once. Sequencing was performed on PBMCs from the stem cell graft donor, taken from the stem cell graft. The receptors derive from a human donor who donated a stem cell graft to a child with acute lymphoblastic leukemia.

This clonotype has a handful of counts. This chain connects TRBV23-1 to TRBJ2-3; TRBD2 agrees at 10 bases. TRBV23-1 is an open reading frame whose function is uncertain. V shed 7 bases and J 1 base; nucleotides not matched to a gene: 14. This CDR3 contains 18 residues. CDR3 sequence (DNA): TGCGCCAGCAATCTCCCCGCTAGCGGGAGATGTGGCACAGATACGCAGTATTTT. Amino acid sequence: CASNLPASGRCGTDTQYF.

This clonotype was observed at least ten times. It is unclear where the CDR3 begins or ends on the DNA, so no DNA is shown, and the CDR3 is as TCRdb lists it. The rearrangement joins TRBV28 to TRBJ1-1. In germline, CDR1 is MDHEN, CDR2 SYDVKM. 14 amino acids form the CDR3, both terminal residues included. The CDR3 sequence is CASSSSGLNTEAFF.

V is TRBV5-6 and J is TRBJ2-1; 7 nucleotides match TRBD2. The germline gives CDR1 SGHDT, CDR2 YYEEEE. There are 13 residues in the CDR3. V shed 7 bases, J shed 8 bases, and the junction held 9 bases outside the gene matches. The DNA of the CDR3 is TGTGCCAGCGGACGACTAGCTATGTATGAGCAGTTCTTC. It is translated as CASGRLAMYEQFF.

This clonotype was found many times. The chain carries TRBV5-6 and TRBJ1-2; D is ambiguous. V was cut by 0 bases and J by 2 bases, with 8 bases left in between. The germline V gene has CDR1 SGHDT and CDR2 YYEEEE. The CDR3 has 14 residues. CDR3 sequence reads: CASSLDQRNYGYTF. In nucleotides, the CDR3 is TGTGCCAGCAGCTTGGACCAGAGAAACTATGGCTACACCTTC.

This clonotype showed up many times. The V call is TRBV7-2, the J call TRBJ2-1, with 13 bases aligning to TRBD2. This CDR3 comprises 16 residues. Germline CDR1 and CDR2: SGHTA and FQGNSA. J was trimmed by 8 bases and V by 0 bases; bases with no gene match: 4. DNA for the CDR3: TGTGCCAGCAGCTTAGCGAGGACTAGCGGGAGCGATGAGCAGTTCTTC. Encoded protein: CASSLARTSGSDEQFF.

This clonotype was counted a few times. The chain joins TRBV20-1 to TRBJ1-5, with unresolved D. Trimming shortened V by 3 bases and J by 0 bases, and 12 bases separated the two germline ends. The CDR3 has 15 amino acids. Germline values: CDR1 DFQATT, CDR2 SNEGSKA (reference sequence). CDR3 DNA sequence: TGCAGTGCTAGCAGAGGGTGGGGTAGCAATCAGCCCCAGCATTTT. It yields the protein CSASRGWGSNQPQHF.

The count of this clonotype is one. A much more abundant neighbour one base away suggests this may be a read error. This chain connects TRBV4-2 to TRBJ2-2, with D perhaps given as TRBD1 or TRBD2 (6 bases each). The CDR3 is 17 residues long. The germline V gene has CDR1 LGHNA and CDR2 YNFKEQ. As DNA, the CDR3 is TGTACCAGCAGCCAAGCATCCGGGGGCCGTAGGGCCGGGGAGCTGTTTTTT. This gives the protein CTSSQASGGRRAGELFF.

The sample holds a few counts of this clonotype. The chain couples TRBV29-1 to TRBJ2-5; no reliable D call. Germline V gene lookup returns CDR1 SQVTM and CDR2 ANQGSEA. The CDR3 contains 11 residues. Trimming left V 3 bases short and J 0 bases short, with 2 bases between. CDR3 loop: CSVENQETQYF. The CDR3 DNA reads as TGCAGCGTTGAGAACCAAGAGACCCAGTACTTC.

Ten or more counts support this clonotype. This chain joins TRBV7-9 and TRBJ1-1, with 8 bases aligning to TRBD1. The ends lost 0 bases at V and 8 bases at J; junction bases unmatched: 2. Germline CDR1 and CDR2: SEHNR and FQNEAQ (reference sequence). The CDR3 is 13 amino acids. The CDR3 nucleotides read TGTGCCAGCAGCTTAGCCAGACAGGGGGAAGCTTTCTTT. Amino acids: CASSLARQGEAFF.